The 6 T cell receptor beta chains in this list originate from one sample, sequenced in a study of OX40 agonist ivuxolimab in advanced cancers. Sequenced by immunoSEQ multiplex PCR; TCRdb stores in-frame clones only, minus some. This sample carries about 80,000 clones, about 93% of them seen once, and the ten largest clones take 11%. The sequences come from CD4+ or CD8+ T cells sorted from blood, collected in a trial of the OX40 agonist ivuxolimab. The receptors originated from an adult with an advanced solid tumor such as melanoma, head and neck, liver or kidney cancer.

V is TRBV19 and J is TRBJ1-1, with D perhaps TRBD1 (5 bases). The germline gives CDR1 LNHDA, CDR2 SQIVND (reference sequence). The CDR3 contains 15 residues. The germline V and J ends were trimmed by 5 bases and 2 bases, with 15 bases remaining between them. In DNA, the CDR3 is TGTGCCAGTAGTGTGGGGCCCCGAAGCAACACTGAAGCTTTCTTT. It specifies CASSVGPRSNTEAFF.

The chain employs TRBV4-3 and TRBJ2-7; 8 nucleotides align to TRBD2. The CDR3 length is 15 residues. V shed 1 base, J shed 0 bases, and the junction held 2 bases outside the gene matches. Per the germline V gene, CDR1 is LGHNA and CDR2 is YSLEER. The CDR3 DNA follows: TGCGCCAGCAGCCAAGGCAGCGGGAGCTCCTACGAGCAGTACTTC. It is translated as CASSQGSGSSYEQYF.

The V call is TRBV21-1, the J call TRBJ2-5. TRBV21-1 is flagged as a pseudogene. CDR3 length: 12 residues. The DNA of the CDR3 is TGTGCCAGCAGCTTCCGTGCCGAGACCCAGTACTTC. Its protein is CASSFRAETQYF.

The rearrangement links TRBV5-1 to TRBJ2-3; possible D gene TRBD1, 6 bases. V lost 2 bases and J lost 0, with 16 bases in between. Germline CDR1 SGHRS, CDR2 YFSETQ. This CDR3 has 17 residues. The CDR3 DNA sequence: TGCGCCAGCAGCTTTTCCTTTAGGGGGTCGAGCACAGATACGCAGTATTTT. It translates to CASSFSFRGSSTDTQYF.

The chain uses TRBV4-1 and TRBJ2-2; D uncertain. The CDR3 covers 15 residues. V shed 3 bases and J shed 8 bases, with 16 bases lying between them. Germline values: CDR1 MGHRA, CDR2 YSYEKL. The CDR3 nucleotides read TGCGCCAGCAGCCAGCTAGTAAGCCCTGGGGGGGAGCTGTTTTTT. This translates into CASSQLVSPGGELFF.

The genes are TRBV13 and TRBJ2-5; TRBD1 or TRBD2 may be the D gene (5 bases each). Trimming stripped 3 bases from V and 4 bases from J, with 9 bases between. The CDR3 has 13 residues. CDR1 and CDR2 (germline): PRHDT, FYEKMQ (reference sequence). CDR3 protein: CASSLTGTETQYF. The CDR3 coding sequence is TGTGCCAGCAGCTTGACCGGGACAGAGACCCAGTACTTC.